The 10 T cell receptor beta chains in this list originate from one sample, sequenced in a study of monozygotic twins with inflammatory bowel disease. TCRdb re-called the 5' RACE reads and gives one entry per CDR3 protein, without DNA. The sample's table shows 150,000 to 200,000 distinct CDR3 sequences. The source material was blood. These receptors were obtained from a human donor with ulcerative colitis or Crohn's disease, or a healthy co-twin of an affected twin (not recorded which).

The rearrangement uses TRBV7-3 and TRBJ1-1. CDR3 length: 15 amino acids. CDR1 is SGHTA and CDR2 is FQGTGA in the germline V gene. The CDR3 loop is CASSANSGVNTEAFF.

The chain uses TRBV5-1 and TRBJ1-2; TCRdb lists TRBD1, though no DNA is available to test this call. CDR1 is SGHRS and CDR2 is YFSETQ in the germline V gene. CDR3 length: 12 residues. CDR3 residues: CASSSQGFGYTF. The full variable domain, in which reference TRBV5-1 and TRBJ1-2 provide the parts outside the CDR3, is KAGVTQTPRYLIKTRGQQVTLSCSPISGHRSVSWYQQTPGQGLQFLFEYFSETQRNKGNFPGRFSGRQFSNSRSEMNVSTLELGDSALYLCASSSQGFGYTFGSGTRLTVV.

The chain carries TRBV29-1 and TRBJ1-2; TCRdb outputs TRBD1, but without DNA this stays unchecked. From germline, CDR1 is SQVTM and CDR2 ANQGSEA. The CDR3 loop spans 13 amino acids. The CDR3 loop reads CSVEDRGNYGYTF.

The rearrangement joins TRBV7-2 to TRBJ2-3; TCRdb gives TRBD1 as the D gene, but with no DNA this cannot be confirmed. Germline V gene sequence: CDR1 SGHTA, CDR2 FQGNSA. This CDR3 is 15 amino acids long. CDR3 in amino acids: CASSLEGGRTDTQYF. Filled out from reference TRBV7-2 and TRBJ2-3, the complete variable domain reads GAGVSQSPSNKVTEKGKDVELRCDPISGHTALYWYRQSLGQGLEFLIYFQGNSAPDKSGLPSDRFSAERTGGSVSTLTIQRTQQEDSAVYLCASSLEGGRTDTQYFGPGTRLTVL.

The V call is TRBV20-1, the J call TRBJ2-7; the D call of TRBD2 rests on TCRdb alone, since no DNA is present to check it. The CDR3 extends over 16 amino acids. The germline V gene encodes CDR1 DFQATT and CDR2 SNEGSKA (reference sequence). Here the CDR3 reads CSARDFTSGAVYEQYF.

The CDR3 here is CSVVFAGTGVSGGYTF. V and J are TRBV29-1 and TRBJ1-2; TCRdb gives TRBD1 as the D gene, but with no DNA this cannot be confirmed. The CDR3 contains 16 residues. Germline V CDR1 and CDR2: SQVTM, ANQGSEA.

V and J are TRBV7-2 and TRBJ1-5; without DNA, the TCRdb call of TRBD1 cannot be checked. The CDR3 covers 16 residues. CDR1 is SGHTA and CDR2 is FQGNSA in the germline V gene. CDR3 in amino acids: CASSLQGPGSNQPQHF.

The J gene is TRBJ2-4, the V gene TRBV12-3 or TRBV12-4. This CDR3 comprises 13 residues. The chain's CDR3 is CASSFDPRNIQYF.

This chain connects TRBV28 to TRBJ1-4; TCRdb proposes TRBD1, but this gene call is untestable without DNA. The CDR3 length is 14 residues. Germline assignment: CDR1 MDHEN and CDR2 SYDVKM. The chain's CDR3 is CASSSEGRYEKLFF.

The rearrangement joins TRBV20-1 to TRBJ2-2; TCRdb proposes TRBD2, but this gene call is untestable without DNA. The CDR3 has 16 residues. Germline V gives CDR1 DFQATT, CDR2 SNEGSKA (reference sequence). This CDR3 reads CSAGYRPDANTGELFF.